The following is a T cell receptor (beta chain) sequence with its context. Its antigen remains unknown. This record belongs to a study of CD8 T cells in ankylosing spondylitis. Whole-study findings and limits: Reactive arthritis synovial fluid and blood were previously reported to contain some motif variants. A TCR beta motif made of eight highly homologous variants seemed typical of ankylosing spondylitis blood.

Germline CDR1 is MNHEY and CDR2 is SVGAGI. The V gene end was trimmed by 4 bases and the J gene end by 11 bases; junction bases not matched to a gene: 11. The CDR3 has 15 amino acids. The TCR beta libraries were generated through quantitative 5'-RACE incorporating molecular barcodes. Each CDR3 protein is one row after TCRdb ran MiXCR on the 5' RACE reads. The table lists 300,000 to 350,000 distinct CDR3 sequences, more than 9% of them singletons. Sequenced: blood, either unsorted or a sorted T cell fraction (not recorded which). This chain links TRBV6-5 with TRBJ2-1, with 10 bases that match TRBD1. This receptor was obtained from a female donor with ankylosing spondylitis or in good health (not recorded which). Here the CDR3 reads CASSFGTGARGKQFF. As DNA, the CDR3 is TGTGCCAGCAGTTTCGGGACAGGGGCCCGCGGTAAGCAGTTCTTC.